This T cell receptor (beta chain) emerged from a study of cytomegalovirus exposure and HLA in healthy donors. The donors were in the roughly 130-subject validation cohort, distinct from the approximately 670-subject first cohort. The method was immunoSEQ multiplex PCR; TCRdb's version includes in-frame clones alone and lacks a portion of them. The table lists some 130,000 clones, approximately 87% of them singletons. Regarding the study as a whole: In vitro data verified a few CMV-associated chains as specific for CMV antigens. According to the study, roughly 180 TCR beta chains were cytomegalovirus-associated.

J lost 7 bases, V lost 7 bases, and 11 bases had no gene match. The CDR3 has 14 amino acids. Looked up from germline, CDR1 is MDHEN and CDR2 is SYDVKM. As to this clone: Its antigen is not known.

The sequencing sample was made of PBMCs. The origin of this receptor is a man aged 18 to 35 in good health and CMV-seronegative. The V and J genes are TRBV28 and TRBJ1-2; the match to TRBD1 covers 8 bases. CDR3 nucleotides: TGTGCCAGCACTGCAACCGGACAGGGCGGTGGCTACACCTTC. It translates to CASTATGQGGGYTF.